These 12 T cell receptor beta chains were sequenced from one sample in a study of blood T cell repertoires in COVID-19. Sequenced by immunoSEQ multiplex PCR; TCRdb stores in-frame clones only, minus some. The table has 150,000 to 200,000 clones, about 90% seen once. The sample consisted of peripheral blood. The receptors derive from a woman between 70 and 85 years old with acute or convalescent COVID-19.

The V and J genes are TRBV10-1 and TRBJ2-1; D is unclear. Per the germline V gene, CDR1 is WNHNN and CDR2 is SYGVQD (reference sequence). Trimming pared 0 bases from V and 0 bases from J, leaving 6 bases between. This CDR3 contains 15 residues. In DNA form, the CDR3 reads TGCGCCAGCAGTGAGTCCCAGATCTCCTACAATGAGCAGTTCTTC. As protein: CASSESQISYNEQFF.

The chain links TRBV7-9 to TRBJ2-1, with D hard to call. Germline values: CDR1 SEHNR, CDR2 FQNEAQ (reference sequence). Trimming pared 5 bases from V and 5 bases from J, leaving 4 bases between. This CDR3 is 11 amino acids long. CDR3 in amino acids: CASSPDNEQFF. In DNA form, the CDR3 reads TGTGCCAGCAGCCCCGACAATGAGCAGTTCTTC. Full variable domain (rest looked up from reference TRBV7-9 and TRBJ2-1): DTGVSQNPRHKITKRGQNVTFRCDPISEHNRLYWYRQTLGQGPEFLTYFQNEAQLEKSRLLSDRFSAERPKGSFSTLEIQRTEQGDSAMYLCASSPDNEQFFGPGTRLTVL.

The rearrangement uses TRBV9 and TRBJ2-3, with TRBD1 matching over 7 bases. The ends lost 2 bases at V and 3 bases at J; junction bases unmatched: 12. Germline V CDR1 and CDR2: SGDLS, YYNGEE. The CDR3 consists of 17 residues. In DNA, the CDR3 is TGTGCCAGCAGCGTCGGAACAGGGGAAGTATTGACAGATACGCAGTATTTT. It codes for CASSVGTGEVLTDTQYF.

The chain carries TRBV29-1 and TRBJ1-2; D uncertain. V was trimmed by 4 bases and J by 4 bases, leaving 13 bases between them. The CDR3 is 13 amino acids. Germline CDR1 is SQVTM and CDR2 is ANQGSEA. CDR3 region: CSVGEGGPYGYTF. CDR3 coding DNA: TGCAGCGTTGGGGAGGGTGGCCCCTATGGCTACACCTTC.

The chain carries TRBV3-1 (or the pseudogene TRBV3-2) and TRBJ1-6; TRBD1 matches 7 bases. V trimming: 5 bases; J trimming: 7 bases; junction bases outside the gene matches: 5. Germline CDR1 reads LGHDT; CDR2 reads YNNKEL (reference sequence). The CDR3 totals 14 residues. CDR3 in DNA: TGTGCCAGCAGCGCACGACAGGGAAATTCACCCCTCCACTTT. Translating it yields CASSARQGNSPLHF.

The chain couples TRBV7-8 to TRBJ2-7; 7 nucleotides align to TRBD2. Germline V gene lookup returns CDR1 SGHVS and CDR2 FQNEAQ. V was clipped by 4 bases and J by 0 bases; unmatched bases: 6. This CDR3 has 15 amino acids. This CDR3 reads CASSSPPSGSYEQYF. The CDR3, as DNA: TGTGCCAGCAGCTCACCTCCTAGCGGCTCCTACGAGCAGTACTTC.

CDR3 in amino acids: CASSEPGPYEQYF. The CDR3 DNA reads as TGTGCCAGCAGTGAGCCTGGGCCCTACGAGCAGTACTTC. J is TRBJ2-7 and V is TRBV25-1; no reliable D call. Trimming cost V 3 bases and J 2 bases, with 8 bases left between them. The CDR3 sequence is 13 residues long. Germline lookup yields CDR1 MGHDK and CDR2 SYGVNS.

This chain links TRBV15 with TRBJ1-5; D gene ambiguous. Germline CDR1 LNHNV, CDR2 YYDKDF (reference sequence). This CDR3 spans 16 amino acids. Deletions cut 3 bases from V and 1 base from J, with 13 bases between. The CDR3 is CATSSVVGRSNQPQHF. CDR3 in DNA: TGTGCCACCAGCAGCGTAGTAGGCAGGAGCAATCAGCCCCAGCATTTT. Using reference TRBV15 and TRBJ1-5 for the parts outside the CDR3, the full variable domain is DAMVIQNPRYQVTQFGKPVTLSCSQTLNHNVMYWYQQKSSQAPKLLFHYYDKDFNNEADTPDNFQSRRPNTSFCFLDIRSPGLGDTAMYLCATSSVVGRSNQPQHFGDGTRLSIL.

CDR3: CASSPMAGVSTDTQYF. CDR3 in DNA: TGTGCCAGCAGTCCAATGGCGGGGGTAAGCACAGATACGCAGTATTTT. The chain joins TRBV9 to TRBJ2-3, with TRBD2 matching 7 bases. V shed 5 bases, J shed 0 bases, and the junction held 9 bases outside the gene matches. Germline V gene lookup returns CDR1 SGDLS and CDR2 YYNGEE. CDR3 length equals 16 residues.

V and J are TRBV30 and TRBJ1-2; D ambiguous. From germline, CDR1 is GTSNPN and CDR2 SVGIG (reference sequence). This CDR3 region has 13 residues. V lost 0 bases, J lost 5 bases, and 10 bases lay in between. CDR3 bases: TGTGCCTGGAGTGTACCCCCTCTATATGGCTACACCTTC. Amino acid sequence: CAWSVPPLYGYTF.

This clone was seen a single time. The chain combines TRBV7-3 with TRBJ1-1; D unresolved. V gave up 1 base and J gave up 4 bases, with 7 bases separating them. The CDR3 is 13 amino acids. The germline V gene encodes CDR1 SGHTA and CDR2 FQGTGA. The chain's CDR3 is CASSLNTVTEAFF. The CDR3 nucleotides read TGTGCCAGCAGCTTAAACACAGTCACTGAAGCTTTCTTT. The full variable domain, its missing parts supplied by reference TRBV7-3 and TRBJ1-1, is GAGVSQTPSNKVTEKGKYVELRCDPISGHTALYWYRQSLGQGPEFLIYFQGTGAADDSGLPNDRFFAVRPEGSVSTLKIQRTERGDSAVYLCASSLNTVTEAFFGQGTRLTVV.

The chain joins TRBV7-2 to TRBJ2-6, with D unclear. Trimming removed 4 bases from V and 0 bases from J, with 4 bases in between. CDR1 is SGHTA and CDR2 is FQGNSA in the germline V gene. The CDR3 covers 14 residues. The CDR3 sequence is CASSSNSGANVLTF. DNA of the CDR3: TGTGCCAGCAGCTCCAACTCTGGGGCCAACGTCCTGACTTTC.